These 3 T cell receptor beta chains came from one sample sequenced in a study of OX40 agonist ivuxolimab in advanced cancers. Using immunoSEQ multiplex PCR, the repertoire was profiled, and TCRdb retains in-frame clones only, with some absent. The sample carries roughly 90,000 clones, roughly 87% recorded once. The starting material was CD4+ or CD8+ T cells sorted from blood, obtained in a trial of the OX40 agonist ivuxolimab. The receptor source for this set is an adult with an advanced solid tumor such as melanoma, head and neck, liver or kidney cancer.

The chain recombines TRBV6-5 with TRBJ2-7; the match to TRBD1 covers 8 bases. Trimming cost V 8 bases and J 0 bases; bases outside gene matches: 6. The CDR3 runs to 14 residues. Per the germline V gene, CDR1 is MNHEY and CDR2 is SVGAGI. Here the CDR3 DNA reads TGTGCCAGCCTACGGGACAGGACCTCCTACGAGCAGTACTTC. Translating it yields CASLRDRTSYEQYF.

CDR3 DNA sequence: TGCGCCAGCAGCCCCTACCTAGTCGGAGGGCCAAATGAGCAGTTCTTC. Amino acids: CASSPYLVGGPNEQFF. The chain combines TRBV4-1 with TRBJ2-1, with D perhaps matching TRBD2 (6 bases). CDR3 length equals 16 residues. With 4 bases removed from V and 7 bases from J, the gap between germline ends came to 20 bases. The germline V gene encodes CDR1 MGHRA and CDR2 YSYEKL.

About this clone: At one end the junction does not follow the germline gene, possibly because of a read error. The chain combines TRBV6-6 with TRBJ1-5; a possible D gene is TRBD1 (5 bases). There are 15 residues in the CDR3. From germline, CDR1 is MNHNY and CDR2 SVGAGI (reference sequence). CDR3 amino acids: CAAEDNRGRNQPQHF. The CDR3 region has the DNA TGCGCAGCCGAGGACAATCGTGGGCGCAATCAGCCCCAGCATTTT.